This T cell receptor (beta chain) was recorded in a study of regulatory T cells in long-lasting Graves disease. Points from the study as a whole: It was in persistent disease that TRBV28, TRBJ1-2 and TRBJ2-5 were favored.

This CDR3 has 12 amino acids. Germline V CDR1 and CDR2: PRHDT, FYEKMQ (reference sequence). Trimming removed 6 bases from V and 5 bases from J, with 11 bases in between. Remarks on this clonotype: What it recognizes is unknown. This clone may be a read error of a much larger clone one base away. Since the CDR3 does not end with the conserved phenylalanine or tryptophan, this likely comes from a read error.

The time point here: newly diagnosed GD, antithyroid drugs for less than 3 months. Researchers made the TCR library from RNA that was extracted from PBMCs. Building of the TCR beta libraries involved iRepertoire HTBI primers and Arm-PCR of CDR3 regions. TCRdb re-derived calls from the multiplex PCR reads in MiXCR, one entry per CDR3 protein. In the table there are some 500,000 distinct CDR3 sequences, roughly 16% of which are singletons. These data also formed part of another study, on T cells in Graves' hyperthyroidism and ophthalmopathy. Turning to that study: Ophthalmopathy, as predicted by the model, came a median approximately 6.5 months after the prediction.

The rearrangement joins TRBV13 to TRBJ2-7; D ambiguous. Here the sequenced sample was peripheral blood mononuclear cells (PBMCs), taken at new diagnosis, from a patient treated with antithyroid drugs. The clonotype comes from a woman aged 35-65 years with Graves disease. The CDR3 reads CASSLPRNEQYL. The DNA for the CDR3 is TGTGCCAGCAGTCTTCCACGAAACGAGCAGTACCTC.